The TCR beta chain described here comes from a study of blood T cell repertoires in COVID-19. About the study: Collection of acute and convalescent COVID-19 samples took place in the United States, Italy and Spain.

The V gene's germline CDR1 is SGHAT and CDR2 FQNNGV. The CDR3 contains 15 residues. The junction had 11 bases not matched to a gene; V was cut back by 6 bases and J by 7 bases. As processed by the authors: Scientists estimated how many nucleated cells there were by amplifying reference gene primers. Profiled with immunoSEQ multiplex PCR; TCRdb holds only in-frame clones, not every one. Clonal size and the V and J genes are those of that table, whereas D and trimming came from the DNA. The sample carries around 160,000 clones, around four fifths recorded once. This clonotype originated in a human donor in a cohort sampled during active COVID-19. Sequences were obtained from peripheral blood. The rearrangement joins TRBV11-2 to TRBJ2-1; 8 nucleotides align to TRBD1. Here the CDR3 reads CASRPQGAPSNEQFF. Here the CDR3 DNA reads TGTGCCAGCAGACCCCAGGGGGCGCCTAGTAATGAGCAGTTCTTC.